Detailed here is one T cell receptor beta chain. Its target is unknown. This specimen belongs to a study of multiple sclerosis patients with progressive multifocal leukoencephalopathy. Study-wide results and limits: PML-onset expanded TRB clones were detectable before and during natalizumab therapy.

CDR1 and CDR2 from the germline V gene are WSHSY and SAAADI. The trim removed 4 bases at V and 8 bases at J, leaving 7 bases unmatched. The length of the CDR3 is 13 residues. This table comes from immunoSEQ multiplex PCR, and its TCRdb copy is limited to in-frame clones, with some not included. The sample consists of tens of thousands of clones, approximately 90% of them appearing once. Time point specified: before natalizumab initiation. All patients had prior interferon beta, and all PML patients were female. Before the first natalizumab infusion, T0 blood samples were taken. The chain employs TRBV10-2 and TRBJ1-1; 7 positions match TRBD1. Sequenced input: PBMCs. This TCR was recovered from a human donor with multiple sclerosis. The DNA of the CDR3 is TGCGCCAGCAGTGCAGGGGGTATGGTCGAAGCTTTCTTT. Protein: CASSAGGMVEAFF.